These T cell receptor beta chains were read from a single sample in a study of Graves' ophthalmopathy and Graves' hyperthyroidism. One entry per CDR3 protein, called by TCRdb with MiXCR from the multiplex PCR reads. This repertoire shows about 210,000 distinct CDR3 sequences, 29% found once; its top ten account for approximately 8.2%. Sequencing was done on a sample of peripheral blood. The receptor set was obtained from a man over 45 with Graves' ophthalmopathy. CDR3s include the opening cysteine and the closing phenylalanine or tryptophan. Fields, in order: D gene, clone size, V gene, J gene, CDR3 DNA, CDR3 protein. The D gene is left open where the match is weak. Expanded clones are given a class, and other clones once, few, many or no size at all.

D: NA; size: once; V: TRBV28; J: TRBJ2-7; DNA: TGTGCCAGCAGTCGTCATTCCGGGACGACACCCTACGAGCAGTACTTC; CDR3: CASSRHSGTTPYEQYF
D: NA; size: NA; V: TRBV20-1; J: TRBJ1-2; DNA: TGCAGTGCTAATGTCGGGGACTATGGCTACACCTTC; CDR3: CSANVGDYGYTF
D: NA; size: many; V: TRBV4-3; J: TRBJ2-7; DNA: TGCGCCAGCAGCCAAGATACGGGACTCCAGTACTACGAGCAGTACTTC; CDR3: CASSQDTGLQYYEQYF
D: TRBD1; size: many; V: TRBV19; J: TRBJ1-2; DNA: TGTGCCAGTAGTATGGGGACAGGGGGCACCTATGGCTACACCTTC; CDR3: CASSMGTGGTYGYTF
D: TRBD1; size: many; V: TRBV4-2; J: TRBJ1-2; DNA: TGTGCCAGCAGCCAACTGGGACAGGGGGCCGTTAATCCCACCTTC; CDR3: CASSQLGQGAVNPTF
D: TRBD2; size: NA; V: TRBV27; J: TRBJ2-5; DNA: TGTGCCAGCAGTTCGACCGGGACTAAAGAGACCCAGTACTTC; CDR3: CASSSTGTKETQYF
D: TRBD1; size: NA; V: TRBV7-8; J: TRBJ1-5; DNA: TGTGCCAGCAGGAAAACAGGGACAGCCCGGAATCAGCCCCAGCATTTT; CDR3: CASRKTGTARNQPQHF
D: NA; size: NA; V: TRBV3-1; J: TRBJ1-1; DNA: TGTGCCAGCAGCCAAGAGGCAGGGGAAGCTTTCTTT; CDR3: CASSQEAGEAFF
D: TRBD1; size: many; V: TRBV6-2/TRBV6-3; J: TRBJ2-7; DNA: TGTGCCAGCAACCCGACAGGGGGGAGGTACGAGCAGTACTTC; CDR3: CASNPTGGRYEQYF
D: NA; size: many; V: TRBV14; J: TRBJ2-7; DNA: TGTGCCAGCAGCCTACGGACAGTCTCCTACGAGCAGTACTTC; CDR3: CASSLRTVSYEQYF
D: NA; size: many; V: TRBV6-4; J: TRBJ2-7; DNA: TGTGCCAGCAGTGACCGGGAGCGCGGAGGGGGCTACGAGCAGTACTTC; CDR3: CASSDRERGGGYEQYF
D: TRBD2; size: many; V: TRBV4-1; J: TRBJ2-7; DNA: TGCGCCAGCAGCCTCGCCTCGGGACTAGCGGGAGAGGAATCCTACGAGCAGTACTTC; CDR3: CASSLASGLAGEESYEQYF
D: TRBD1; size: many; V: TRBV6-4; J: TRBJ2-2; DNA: TGTGCCAGCAGTGGACAGGGAAACACCGGGGAGCTGTTTTTT; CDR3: CASSGQGNTGELFF
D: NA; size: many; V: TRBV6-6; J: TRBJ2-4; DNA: TGTGCCAGCAGTTACTCGTGGCTGGGACGGGAGGCCAAAAACATTCAGTACTTC; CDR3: CASSYSWLGREAKNIQYF